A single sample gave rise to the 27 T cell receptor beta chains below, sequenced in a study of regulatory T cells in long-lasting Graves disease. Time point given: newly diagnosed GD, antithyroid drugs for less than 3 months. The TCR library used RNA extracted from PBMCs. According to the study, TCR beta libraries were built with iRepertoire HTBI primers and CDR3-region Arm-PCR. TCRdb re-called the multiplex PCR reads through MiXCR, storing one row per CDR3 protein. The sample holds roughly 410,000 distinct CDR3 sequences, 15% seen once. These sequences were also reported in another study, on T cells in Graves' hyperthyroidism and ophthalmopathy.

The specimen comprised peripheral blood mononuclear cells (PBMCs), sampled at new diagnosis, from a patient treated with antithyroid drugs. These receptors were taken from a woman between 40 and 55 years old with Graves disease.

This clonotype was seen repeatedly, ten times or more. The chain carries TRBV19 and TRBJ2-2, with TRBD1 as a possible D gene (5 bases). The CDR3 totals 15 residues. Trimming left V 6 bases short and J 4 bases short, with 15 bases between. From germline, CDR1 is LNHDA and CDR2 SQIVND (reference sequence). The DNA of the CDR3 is TGTGCCAGTAGCCAAGTGTGGACACTCACCGGGGAGCTGTTTTTT. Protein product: CASSQVWTLTGELFF.

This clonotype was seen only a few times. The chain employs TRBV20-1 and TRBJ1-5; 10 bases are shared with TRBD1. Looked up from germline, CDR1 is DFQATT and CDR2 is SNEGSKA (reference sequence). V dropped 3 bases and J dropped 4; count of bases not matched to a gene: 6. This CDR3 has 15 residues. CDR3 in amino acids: CSARETGGENQPQHF. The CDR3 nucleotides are TGCAGTGCTAGGGAGACAGGGGGCGAAAATCAGCCCCAGCATTTT.

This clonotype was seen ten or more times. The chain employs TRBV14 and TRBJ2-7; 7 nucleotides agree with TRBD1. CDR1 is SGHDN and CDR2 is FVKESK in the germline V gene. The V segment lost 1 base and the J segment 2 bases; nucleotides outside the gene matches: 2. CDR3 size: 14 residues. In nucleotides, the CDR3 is TGTGCCAGCAGCCAAGCGGACAGGACCTACGAGCAGTACTTC. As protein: CASSQADRTYEQYF.

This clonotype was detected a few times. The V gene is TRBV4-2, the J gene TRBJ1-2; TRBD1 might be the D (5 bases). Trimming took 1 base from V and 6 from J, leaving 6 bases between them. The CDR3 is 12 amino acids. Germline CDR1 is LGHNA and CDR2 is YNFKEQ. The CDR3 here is CASSQGGDGYTF. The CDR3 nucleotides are TGTGCCAGCAGCCAAGGGGGGGATGGCTACACCTTC.

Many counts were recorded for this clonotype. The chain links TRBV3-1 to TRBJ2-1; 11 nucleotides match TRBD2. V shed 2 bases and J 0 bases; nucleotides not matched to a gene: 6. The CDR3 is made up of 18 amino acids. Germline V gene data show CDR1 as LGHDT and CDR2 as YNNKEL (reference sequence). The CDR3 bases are TGTGCCAGCAGCCAACCGACTAGCGGGACCAGCTCCTACAATGAGCAGTTCTTC. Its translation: CASSQPTSGTSSYNEQFF.

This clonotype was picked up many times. CDR3 nucleotide sequence: TGTGCCAGCAGCGCCGGGGGGCATGAGCAGTTCTTC. This sequence encodes CASSAGGHEQFF. The chain employs TRBV11-2 and TRBJ2-1; TRBD2 might be the D (7 bases). V was cut by 5 bases and J by 8 bases, with 10 bases left in between. This CDR3 has 12 residues. The germline V gene encodes CDR1 SGHAT and CDR2 FQNNGV.

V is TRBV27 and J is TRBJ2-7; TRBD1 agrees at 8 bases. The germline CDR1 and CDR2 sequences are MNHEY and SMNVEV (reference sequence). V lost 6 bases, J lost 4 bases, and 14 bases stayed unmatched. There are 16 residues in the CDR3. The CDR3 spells CASRDRGTGTRYEQYF. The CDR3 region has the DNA TGTGCCAGCAGGGATCGCGGGACAGGTACACGGTACGAGCAGTACTTC.

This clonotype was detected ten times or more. DNA for the CDR3: TGTGCCAGCAGCTTATCCCTCGTTGGGACTAGCGGGAGTTGGGAGCAGTACTTC. Protein product: CASSLSLVGTSGSWEQYF. V usage is TRBV7-2 and J usage is TRBJ2-7, with 14 bases matching TRBD2. This CDR3 contains 18 residues. After removal of 2 bases from V and 7 bases from J, the junction contained 13 bases not matched to a gene. The germline V gene has CDR1 SGHTA and CDR2 FQGNSA.

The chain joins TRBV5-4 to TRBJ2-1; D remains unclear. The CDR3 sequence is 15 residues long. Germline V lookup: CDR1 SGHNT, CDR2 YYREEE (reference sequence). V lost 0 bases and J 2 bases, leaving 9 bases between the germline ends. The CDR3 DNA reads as TGTGCCAGCAGCTTGGCCCCTGACACCTACAATGAGCAGTTCTTC. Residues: CASSLAPDTYNEQFF.

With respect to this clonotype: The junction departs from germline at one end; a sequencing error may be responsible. CDR3 amino acids: CASSAVTKAFF. The CDR3, as DNA: TGTGCCAGTAGCGCCGTCACTAAAGCTTTCTTT. This chain uses TRBV19 with TRBJ1-1; D gene unclear. CDR1 and CDR2 (germline): LNHDA, SQIVND (reference sequence). The CDR3 has 11 residues.

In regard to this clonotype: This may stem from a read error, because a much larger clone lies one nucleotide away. This CDR3 is CASSLSGVYGNIIYF. CDR3 in DNA: TGTGCCAGCAGTTTATCGGGGGTGTATGGAAACATCATATATTTT. The chain joins TRBV27 to TRBJ1-3; perhaps TRBD1 as D (5 bases). The V gene's germline CDR1 is MNHEY and CDR2 SMNVEV (reference sequence). The length of the CDR3 is 15 residues.

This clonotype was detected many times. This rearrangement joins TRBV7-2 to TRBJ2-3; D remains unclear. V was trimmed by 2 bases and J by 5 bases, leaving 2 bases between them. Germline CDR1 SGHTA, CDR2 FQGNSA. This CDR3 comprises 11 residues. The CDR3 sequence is CASSLIDTQYF. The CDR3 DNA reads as TGTGCCAGCAGCTTAATAGATACGCAGTATTTT.

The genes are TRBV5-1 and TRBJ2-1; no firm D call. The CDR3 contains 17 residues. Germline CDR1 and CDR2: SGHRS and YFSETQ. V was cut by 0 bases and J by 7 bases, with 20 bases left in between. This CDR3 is CASSLEEVGLLLNEQFF. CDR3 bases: TGCGCCAGCAGCTTGGAGGAAGTGGGTTTGCTTTTGAATGAGCAGTTCTTC.

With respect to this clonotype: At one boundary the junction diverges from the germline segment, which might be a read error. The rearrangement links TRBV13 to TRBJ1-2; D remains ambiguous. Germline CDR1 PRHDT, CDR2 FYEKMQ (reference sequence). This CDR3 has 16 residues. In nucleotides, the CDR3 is TGTGCCGGCAGCCAATACCACAGCGAACCTAACTATGGCTACACCTTC. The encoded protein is CAGSQYHSEPNYGYTF.

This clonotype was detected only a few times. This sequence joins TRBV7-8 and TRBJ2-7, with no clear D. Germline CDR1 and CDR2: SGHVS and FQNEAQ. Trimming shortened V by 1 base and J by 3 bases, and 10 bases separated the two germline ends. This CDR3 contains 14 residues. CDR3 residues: CASSLVSTHYEQYF. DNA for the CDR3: TGTGCCAGCAGCTTAGTTTCTACGCACTACGAGCAGTACTTC.

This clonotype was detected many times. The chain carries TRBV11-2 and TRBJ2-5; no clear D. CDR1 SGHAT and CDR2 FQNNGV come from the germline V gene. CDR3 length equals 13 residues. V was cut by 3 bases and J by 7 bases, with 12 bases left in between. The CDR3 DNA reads TGTGCCAGCAGCTTGTCTAACAAGGGGACCCAGTACTTC. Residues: CASSLSNKGTQYF.

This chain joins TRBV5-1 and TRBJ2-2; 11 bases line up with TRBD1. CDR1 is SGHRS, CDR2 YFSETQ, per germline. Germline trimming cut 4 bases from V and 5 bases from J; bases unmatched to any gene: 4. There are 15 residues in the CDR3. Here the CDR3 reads CASSDWDRGTGELFF. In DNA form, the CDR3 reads TGCGCCAGCAGCGATTGGGACAGGGGGACCGGGGAGCTGTTTTTT.

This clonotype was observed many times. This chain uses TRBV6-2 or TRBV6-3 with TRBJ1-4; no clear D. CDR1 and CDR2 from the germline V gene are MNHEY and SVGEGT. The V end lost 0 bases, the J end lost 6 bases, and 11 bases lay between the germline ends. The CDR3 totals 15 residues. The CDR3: CASSYSTRRDEKLFF. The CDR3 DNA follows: TGTGCCAGCAGTTACTCGACTCGGCGGGATGAAAAACTGTTTTTT.

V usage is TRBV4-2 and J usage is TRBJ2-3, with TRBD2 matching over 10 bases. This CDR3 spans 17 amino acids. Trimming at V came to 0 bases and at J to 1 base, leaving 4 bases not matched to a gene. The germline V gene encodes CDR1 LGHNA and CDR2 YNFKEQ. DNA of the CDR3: TGTGCCAGCAGCCAAGATCGGAGCGGGGGGGGCACAGATACGCAGTATTTT. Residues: CASSQDRSGGGTDTQYF.

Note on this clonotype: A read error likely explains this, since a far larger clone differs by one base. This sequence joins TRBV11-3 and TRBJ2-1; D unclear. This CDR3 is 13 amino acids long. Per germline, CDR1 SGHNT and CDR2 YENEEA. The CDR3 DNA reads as TGTGCCAGCGGCTTAGAGGTCTTCTTTGAGCAGTTCTTC. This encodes CASGLEVFFEQFF.

Here the CDR3 DNA reads TGTGCCAGCAACCCACCGGGGAATGCTAGGGAGACCCAGTACTTC. This sequence encodes CASNPPGNARETQYF. The V call is TRBV28, the J call TRBJ2-5; D may be TRBD2 (5 bases). Germline CDR1 reads MDHEN; CDR2 reads SYDVKM. Deletions cut 7 bases from V and 5 bases from J, with 20 bases between. The CDR3 contains 15 residues.

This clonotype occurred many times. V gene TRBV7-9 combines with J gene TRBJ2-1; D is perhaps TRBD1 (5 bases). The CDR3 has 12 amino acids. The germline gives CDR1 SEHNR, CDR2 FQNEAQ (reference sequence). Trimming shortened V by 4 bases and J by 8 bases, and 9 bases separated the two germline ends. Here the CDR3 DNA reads TGTGCCAGCAGCTCTCAGGGCCATGAGCAGTTCTTC. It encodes CASSSQGHEQFF.

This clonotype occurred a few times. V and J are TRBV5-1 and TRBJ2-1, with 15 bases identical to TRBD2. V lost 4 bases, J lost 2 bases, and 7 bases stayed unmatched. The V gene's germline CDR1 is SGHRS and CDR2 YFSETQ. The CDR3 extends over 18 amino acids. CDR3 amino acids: CASSASGTSGGTYNEQFF. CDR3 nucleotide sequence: TGCGCCAGCAGCGCCTCCGGGACTAGCGGGGGGACCTACAATGAGCAGTTCTTC. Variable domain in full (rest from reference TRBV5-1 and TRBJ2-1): KAGVTQTPRYLIKTRGQQVTLSCSPISGHRSVSWYQQTPGQGLQFLFEYFSETQRNKGNFPGRFSGRQFSNSRSEMNVSTLELGDSALYLCASSASGTSGGTYNEQFFGPGTRLTVL.

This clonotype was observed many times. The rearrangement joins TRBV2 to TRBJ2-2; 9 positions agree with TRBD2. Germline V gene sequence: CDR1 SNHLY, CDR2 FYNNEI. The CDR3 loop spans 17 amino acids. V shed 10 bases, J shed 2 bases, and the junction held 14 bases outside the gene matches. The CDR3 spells CATLSPLAGTNTGELFF. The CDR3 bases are TGTGCCACCTTATCCCCTCTAGCGGGGACTAACACCGGGGAGCTGTTTTTT.

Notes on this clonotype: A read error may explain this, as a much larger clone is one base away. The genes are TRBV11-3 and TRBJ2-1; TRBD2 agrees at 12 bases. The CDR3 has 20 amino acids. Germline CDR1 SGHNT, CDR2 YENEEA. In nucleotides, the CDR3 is TGTGTCAGCAGCGCCACGACTAGCGGGAGCGTTACCCAATCCTACAATGAGCAGTTCTTC. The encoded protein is CVSSATTSGSVTQSYNEQFF.

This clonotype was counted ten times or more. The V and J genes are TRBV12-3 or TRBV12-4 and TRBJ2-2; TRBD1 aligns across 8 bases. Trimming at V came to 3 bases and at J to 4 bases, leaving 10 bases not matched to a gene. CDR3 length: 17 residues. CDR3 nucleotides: TGTGCCAGCAGTTTTCCAAAGCGCGACAGGGGCACCGGGGAGCTGTTTTTT. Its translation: CASSFPKRDRGTGELFF.

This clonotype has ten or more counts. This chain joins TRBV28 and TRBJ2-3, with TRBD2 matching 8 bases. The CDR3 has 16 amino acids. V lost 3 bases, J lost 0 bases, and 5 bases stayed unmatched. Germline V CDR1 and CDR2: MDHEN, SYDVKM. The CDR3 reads CASSFSGTTSTDTQYF. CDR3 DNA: TGTGCCAGCAGTTTTAGCGGGACAACTAGCACAGATACGCAGTATTTT.